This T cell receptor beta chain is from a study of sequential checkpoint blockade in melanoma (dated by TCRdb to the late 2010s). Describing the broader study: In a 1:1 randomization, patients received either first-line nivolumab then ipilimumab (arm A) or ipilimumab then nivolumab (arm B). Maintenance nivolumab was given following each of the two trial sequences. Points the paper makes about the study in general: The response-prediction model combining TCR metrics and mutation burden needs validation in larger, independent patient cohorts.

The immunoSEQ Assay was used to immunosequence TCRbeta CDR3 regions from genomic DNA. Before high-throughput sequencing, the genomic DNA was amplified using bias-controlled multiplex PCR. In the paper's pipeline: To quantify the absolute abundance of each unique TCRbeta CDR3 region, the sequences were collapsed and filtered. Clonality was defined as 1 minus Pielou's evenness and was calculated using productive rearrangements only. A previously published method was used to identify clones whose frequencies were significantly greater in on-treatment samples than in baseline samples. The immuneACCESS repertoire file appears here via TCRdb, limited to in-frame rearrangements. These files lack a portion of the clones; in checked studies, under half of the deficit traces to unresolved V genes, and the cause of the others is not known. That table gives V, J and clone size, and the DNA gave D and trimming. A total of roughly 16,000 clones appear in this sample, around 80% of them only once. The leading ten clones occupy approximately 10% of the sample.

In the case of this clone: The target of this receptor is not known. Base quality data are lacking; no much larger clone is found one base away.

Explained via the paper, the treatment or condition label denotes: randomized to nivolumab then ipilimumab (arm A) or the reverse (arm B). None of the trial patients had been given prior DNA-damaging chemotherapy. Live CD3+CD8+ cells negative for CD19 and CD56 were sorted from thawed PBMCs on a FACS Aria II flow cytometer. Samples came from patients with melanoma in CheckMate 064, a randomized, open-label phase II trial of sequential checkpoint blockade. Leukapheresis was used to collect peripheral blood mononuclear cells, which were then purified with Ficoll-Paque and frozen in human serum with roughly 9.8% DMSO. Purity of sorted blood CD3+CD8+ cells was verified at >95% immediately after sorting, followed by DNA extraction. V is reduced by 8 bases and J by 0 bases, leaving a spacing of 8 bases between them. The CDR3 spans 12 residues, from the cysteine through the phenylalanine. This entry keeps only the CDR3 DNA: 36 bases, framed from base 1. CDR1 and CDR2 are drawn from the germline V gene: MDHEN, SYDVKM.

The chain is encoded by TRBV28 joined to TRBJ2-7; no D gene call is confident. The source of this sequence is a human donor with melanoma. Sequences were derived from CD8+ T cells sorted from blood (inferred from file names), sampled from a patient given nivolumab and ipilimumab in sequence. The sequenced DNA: TGTGCCAGCGGTTATAGCTCCTACGAGCAGTACTTC. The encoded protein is CASGYSSYEQYF.